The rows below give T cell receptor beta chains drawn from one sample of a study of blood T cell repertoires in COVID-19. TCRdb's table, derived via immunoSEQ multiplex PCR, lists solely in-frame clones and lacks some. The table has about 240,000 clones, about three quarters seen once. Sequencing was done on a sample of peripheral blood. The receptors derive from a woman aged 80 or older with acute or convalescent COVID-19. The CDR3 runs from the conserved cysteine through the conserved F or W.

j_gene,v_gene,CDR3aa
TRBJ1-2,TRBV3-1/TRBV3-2,CASSPTGTYGYTF
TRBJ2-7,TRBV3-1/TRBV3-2,CASSQVRREQYF
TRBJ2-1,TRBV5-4,CASSGAGTRNEQFF
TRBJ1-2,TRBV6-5,CASSLLYGYTF
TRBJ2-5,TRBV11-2,CASGRLAGLTSQETQYF
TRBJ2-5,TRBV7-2,CASSSQAGPGTQYF
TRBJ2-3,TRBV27,CASSLGGGAPDTQYF
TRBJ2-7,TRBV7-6,CASSLGSGPLMSSYEQYF
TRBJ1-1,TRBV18,CASSHSGQNTEAFF
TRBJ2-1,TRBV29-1,CSVAPTGNGDEQFF
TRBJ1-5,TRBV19,CATVGRAGGSNQPQHF
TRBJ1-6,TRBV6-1,CASSEAVTGPPSNSPLHF
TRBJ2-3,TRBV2,CASSELFGSSGRGDTQYF
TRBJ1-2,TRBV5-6,CASSRFTGLGYTF
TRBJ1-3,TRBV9,CASSVAGTTSGNTIYF
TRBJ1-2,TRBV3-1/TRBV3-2,CASSQGLQGIGGYAF
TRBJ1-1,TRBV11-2,CASSFFHTGGNTEAFF
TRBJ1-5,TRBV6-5,CASSYVRGGDQPQHF
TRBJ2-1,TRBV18,CASSPGLANEQFF
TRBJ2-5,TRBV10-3,CAISPGAGQGAIETQYF
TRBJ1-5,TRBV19,CASLPGPYQPQHF
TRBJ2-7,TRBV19,CASSIGVGDKHF
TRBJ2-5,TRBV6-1,CASSETLAGHQETQYF
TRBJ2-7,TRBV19,CASKGQGDDYEQYF
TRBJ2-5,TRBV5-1,CASSSSSGAPKETQYF
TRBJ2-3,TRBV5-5,CASSFLPPSTSTDTQYF
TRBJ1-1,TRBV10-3,CAISEGLEAFF
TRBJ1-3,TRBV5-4,CASSFSSSPSGNTIYF
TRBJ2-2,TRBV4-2,CASSQVVGQGAAGELFF
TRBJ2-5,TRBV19,CASSIQRGGETQYF
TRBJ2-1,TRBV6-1,CASSEAADNEQFF
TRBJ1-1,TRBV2,CASREAAGISF
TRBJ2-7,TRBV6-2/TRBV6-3,CASSYSARDSAYEQYF
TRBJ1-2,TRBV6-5,CASSYRGGRGYGYTF
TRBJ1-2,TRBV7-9,CASSLASTTTNGYTF
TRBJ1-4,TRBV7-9,CASSLASGTGLNEKLFF
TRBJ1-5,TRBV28,CASSPLNQPQHF
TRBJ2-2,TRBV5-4,CASTRTSGRSNTGELFF
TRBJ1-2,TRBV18,CASSPGGAGRFNYGYTF
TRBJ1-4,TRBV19,CASNTGWANNEKLFF
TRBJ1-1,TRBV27,CASSLRGGSWNTEAFF